This is a list of T cell receptor beta chains from one sample in a study of T cells after yellow fever vaccination. TCRdb ran MiXCR on the 5' RACE reads and lists one entry per CDR3 protein. The sample carries 200,000 to 250,000 distinct CDR3 sequences, roughly 3% recorded once. The material sequenced was CD4+ T cells sorted from PBMCs, taken 10 days after the yellow fever booster vaccination. These receptors originate from a man younger than 30 who received the YFV17D yellow fever vaccine. The CDR3 runs from the conserved cysteine through the conserved F or W. The D gene is left open where the match is weak. Some rows mark clone size as missing; the rest say once, few, many or name a class of expanded clone.

D	V	J	size	DNA	CDR3
TRBD1	TRBV20-1	TRBJ1-1	many	TGCAGTGCTAGAGAGGGGGACAGCTGGGGCACTGAAGCTTTCTTT	CSAREGDSWGTEAFF
TRBD1	TRBV20-1	TRBJ2-1	many	TGCAGTGCTCTAGGGGGGAGGACAGGGGCTTACAATGAGCAGTTCTTC	CSALGGRTGAYNEQFF
TRBD2	TRBV11-2	TRBJ2-1	few	TGTGCCAGCACCCGCCTATCGGGACTAGAGCTCAATGAGCAGTTCTTC	CASTRLSGLELNEQFF
.	TRBV4-1	TRBJ2-1	.	TGCGCCAGCAGCCAAGGTCGCGGTAGCGGTACCTACAATGAGCAGTTCTTC	CASSQGRGSGTYNEQFF
.	TRBV20-1	TRBJ2-3	.	TGCAGTGCTAGTTGGGCAGGCAGCACAGATACGCAGTATTTT	CSASWAGSTDTQYF
.	TRBV12-3/TRBV12-4	TRBJ1-1	.	TGTGCCAGCAGTCTCACGGACATCGGCCCTGAAGCTTTCTTT	CASSLTDIGPEAFF
.	TRBV29-1	TRBJ1-2	many	TGCAGCGTTTTGGAGAACTATGGCTACACCTTC	CSVLENYGYTF
TRBD1	TRBV7-7	TRBJ2-7	few	TGTGCCAGCAGCCCTCGGACAGGGGGCTCCTACGAGCAGTACTTC	CASSPRTGGSYEQYF
.	TRBV5-1	TRBJ2-1	few	TGCGCCAGCAGCCCCACAGGGCTGGGTGAGCAGTTCTTC	CASSPTGLGEQFF
TRBD1	TRBV10-2	TRBJ1-1	few	TGCGCCAGCAGTGTGGGACAGCACACTGAAGCTTTCTTT	CASSVGQHTEAFF
TRBD1	TRBV20-1	TRBJ1-6	many	TGCAGTGCTAGAGTTCCGGGACAGGGACTTTCACCCCTCCACTTT	CSARVPGQGLSPLHF
.	TRBV19	TRBJ2-2	.	TGTGCCAGTAGTCTCCACAGCAAACCCACCGGGGAGCTGTTTTTT	CASSLHSKPTGELFF
.	TRBV7-9	TRBJ2-7	.	TGTGCCAGCAGCTTAGCGCTATCGGGTCACGAGCAGTACTTC	CASSLALSGHEQYF
.	TRBV11-2	TRBJ2-2	many	TGTGCCAGCAGCGAACAGGGACTTTTCGGGGAGCTGTTTTTT	CASSEQGLFGELFF
.	TRBV5-1	TRBJ2-7	many	TGCGCCAGTACAAGAAGCAGGGGACACGAGCAGTACTTC	CASTRSRGHEQYF
.	TRBV5-1	TRBJ2-1	many	TGCGCCAGCAGTCCGGAGGGGCGTAGTGATGAGCAGTTCTTC	CASSPEGRSDEQFF
.	TRBV7-2	TRBJ1-4	.	TGTGCCAGCAGCCCTGGGGCGGGGGGCGGATCATCTGAAAAACTGTTTTTT	CASSPGAGGGSSEKLFF
TRBD1	TRBV7-2	TRBJ2-7	.	TGTGCCAGCAGCTTAGCGGCCAGGGGGCCCCAAGGCGAGCAGTACTTC	CASSLAARGPQGEQYF
TRBD2	TRBV24-1	TRBJ2-3	many	TGTGCCATCGCTGGGGCGGGGGGGCCTGGAGATACGCAGTATTTT	CAIAGAGGPGDTQYF